The clone carrying this TCR beta chain was recorded a few times. Its specificity is not known. Random hexamers were used to reverse transcribe an amount of about 0.5 to 1 ug RNA. Amplification of TCR beta CDR3 across 54 Vbeta and 13 Jbeta was performed with immunoSEQ multiplex PCR. MiXCR was run by TCRdb on the immunoSEQ multiplex PCR reads, yielding one entry per CDR3 protein. Among around 180,000 distinct CDR3 sequences listed, about 93% were seen once. In blood CD8+ and CD4+ T cells, TCR beta underwent sequencing. The CDR3 consists of 16 residues. V lost 1 base to trimming and J lost 2 bases; unmatched junction nucleotides: 4. The germline gives CDR1 SGHVS, CDR2 FQNEAQ. The data were obtained in a study of CD8 T cells in Susac syndrome. Study observations and caveats: It was acknowledged in the study that its TCR sequencing and HLA analysis involved a relatively small number of individuals.

The sample was CD4+ T cells from PBMCs. The TCR comes from a human donor with multiple sclerosis. This sequence joins TRBV7-8 and TRBJ2-2; 7 bases align to TRBD2. CDR3 nucleotides: TGTGCCAGCAGCTTAGGCGGCGGGGGAAACACCGGGGAGCTGTTTTTT. It translates to CASSLGGGGNTGELFF.